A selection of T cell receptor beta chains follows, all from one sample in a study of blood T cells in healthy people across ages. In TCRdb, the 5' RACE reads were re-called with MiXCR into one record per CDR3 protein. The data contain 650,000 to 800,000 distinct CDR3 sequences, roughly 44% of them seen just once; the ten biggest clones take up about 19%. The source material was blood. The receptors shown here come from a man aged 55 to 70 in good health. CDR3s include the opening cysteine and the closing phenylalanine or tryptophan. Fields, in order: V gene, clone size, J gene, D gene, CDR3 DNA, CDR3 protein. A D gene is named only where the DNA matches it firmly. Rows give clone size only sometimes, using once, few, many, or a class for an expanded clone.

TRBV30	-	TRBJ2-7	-	TGTGCCTGGAGTACTTGGACGGGCGAGCAGTACTTC	CAWSTWTGEQYF
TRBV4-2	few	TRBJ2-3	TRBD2	TGTGCCAGCGCTAGGGGACTAGCGGGGGATACGCAGTATTTT	CASARGLAGDTQYF
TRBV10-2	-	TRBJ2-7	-	TGCGCCAGCAGTGAGTCTGTAAGGTCATCCCACGAGCAGTACTTC	CASSESVRSSHEQYF
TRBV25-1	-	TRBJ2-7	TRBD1	TGTGCCAGCACTGCCGGGACAGGCTCCTACGAGCAGTACTTC	CASTAGTGSYEQYF
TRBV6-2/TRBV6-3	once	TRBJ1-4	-	TGTGCCAGCAGACGAACTAATGAAAAACTGTTTTTT	CASRRTNEKLFF
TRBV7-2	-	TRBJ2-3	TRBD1	TGTGCCAGCAACCCGACAGGGGCCCTCACAGATACGCAGTATTTT	CASNPTGALTDTQYF
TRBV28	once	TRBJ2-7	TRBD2	TGTGCCAGCAGTTTGTTAGCGGGGGGCCACCGGCAAGACTACGGGCAGTACTTC	CASSLLAGGHRQDYGQYF
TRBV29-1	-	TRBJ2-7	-	TGCAGCGTAACTGGGGACGCGGGCGGCAATGAGCAGTACTTC	CSVTGDAGGNEQYF
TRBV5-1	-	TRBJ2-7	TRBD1	TGCGCCAGCAGCTTGGGAGGGGGCGTCCCCTACGAGCAGTACTTC	CASSLGGGVPYEQYF
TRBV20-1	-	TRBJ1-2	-	TGCAGTGCCAGGAAGGGTTCCTATGGCCACACCTTC	CSARKGSYGHTF
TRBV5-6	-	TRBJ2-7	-	TGTGCCAGCAGCTTGGACTGGGACTACGAGCAGTACTTC	CASSLDWDYEQYF
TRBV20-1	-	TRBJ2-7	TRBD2	TGCAGATTAGATCCTAGCGGGGTGCACTCCTACAATGAGCAGTACTTC	CRLDPSGVHSYNEQYF
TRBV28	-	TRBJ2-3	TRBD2	TGTGCCAGCAGCGCAACCCGGACTAGCGGGGGGGCCGCGCAGTATTTT	CASSATRTSGGAAQYF
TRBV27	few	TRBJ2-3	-	TGTGCCAGCAGTTATCCGGGGGTCATGGATACGCAGTATTTT	CASSYPGVMDTQYF